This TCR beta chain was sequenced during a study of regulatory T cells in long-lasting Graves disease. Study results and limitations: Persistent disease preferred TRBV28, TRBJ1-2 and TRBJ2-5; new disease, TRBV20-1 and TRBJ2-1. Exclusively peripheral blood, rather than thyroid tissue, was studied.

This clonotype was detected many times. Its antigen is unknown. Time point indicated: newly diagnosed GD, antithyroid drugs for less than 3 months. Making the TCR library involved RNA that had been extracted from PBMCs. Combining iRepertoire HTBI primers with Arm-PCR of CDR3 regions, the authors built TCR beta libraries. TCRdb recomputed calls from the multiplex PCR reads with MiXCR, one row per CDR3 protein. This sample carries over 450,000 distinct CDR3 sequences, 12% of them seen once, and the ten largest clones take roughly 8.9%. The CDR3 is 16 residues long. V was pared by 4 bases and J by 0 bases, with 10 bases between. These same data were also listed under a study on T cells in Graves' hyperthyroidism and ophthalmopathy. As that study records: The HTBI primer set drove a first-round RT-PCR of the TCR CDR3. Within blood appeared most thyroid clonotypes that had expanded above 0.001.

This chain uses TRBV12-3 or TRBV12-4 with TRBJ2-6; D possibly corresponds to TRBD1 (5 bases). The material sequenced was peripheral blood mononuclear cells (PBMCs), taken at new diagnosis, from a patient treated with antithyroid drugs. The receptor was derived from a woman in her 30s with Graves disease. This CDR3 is CASSSPRDSGANVLTF. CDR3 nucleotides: TGTGCCAGCAGTTCACCCAGGGACTCTGGGGCCAACGTCCTGACTTTC.